Listed here are 23 T cell receptor beta chains from one sample, sequenced in a study of blood T cell repertoires in COVID-19 (dated by TCRdb to about 2020). The library was made by the immunoSEQ multiplex PCR assay. TCRdb carries this immuneACCESS record with in-frame sequences only. Its versions omit some clonotypes, under half of them owing to an unresolved V gene in the studies checked, with the rest unexplained. For this sample there are about 170,000 clones; around 78% appear just once. Together, the top ten hold 4% to 4.5% of the sample. Sequences were obtained from PBMCs or T cells enriched from blood (not recorded which). These receptors originate from a woman aged 50 to 65 who had recovered from COVID-19.

The chain couples TRBV18 to TRBJ1-5, with D perhaps matching TRBD1 (5 bases). CDR1 and CDR2 from the germline V gene are KGHSH and LQKENI. V dropped 2 bases and J dropped 5 bases, with 10 bases sitting between them. The CDR3 is 14 residues long. The CDR3 reads CASSPVGGDQPQHF. CDR3 DNA: TGTGCCAGCTCACCAGTGGGGGGGGATCAGCCCCAGCATTTT.

The chain recombines TRBV6-2 or TRBV6-3 with TRBJ2-1, with 8 bases fitting TRBD1. This CDR3 has 13 amino acids. Trimming cost V 5 bases and J 6 bases; bases outside gene matches: 3. Germline assignment: CDR1 MNHEY and CDR2 SVGEGT. The CDR3 bases are TGTGCCAGCAGTCGGGACAGGCTCAATGAGCAGTTCTTC. Translation: CASSRDRLNEQFF.

The V and J genes are TRBV29-1 and TRBJ1-2; 8 nucleotides align to TRBD1. The CDR3 runs 13 residues. In germline, CDR1 is SQVTM, CDR2 ANQGSEA. Trimming removed 5 bases from V and 6 bases from J; junction bases left unmatched: 8. Here the CDR3 reads CSVPTGVGNGYTF. CDR3 sequence (DNA): TGCAGCGTTCCGACAGGGGTTGGCAATGGCTACACCTTC. Drawing the rest from reference TRBV29-1 and TRBJ1-2, the complete variable domain is SAVISQKPSRDICQRGTSLTIQCQVDSQVTMMFWYRQQPGQSLTLIATANQGSEATYESGFVIDKFPISRPNLTFSTLTVSNMSPEDSSIYLCSVPTGVGNGYTFGSGTRLTVV.

The J gene is TRBJ2-7, the V gene TRBV2; D is unclear. The CDR3 totals 13 residues. The V end lost 6 bases, the J end lost 3 bases, and 12 bases lay between the germline ends. Per the germline V gene, CDR1 is SNHLY and CDR2 is FYNNEI. This CDR3 reads CASRGFLGYEQYV. DNA of the CDR3: TGTGCCAGCAGGGGCTTCCTCGGCTACGAGCAGTACGTC.

Written as DNA, the CDR3 is TGTGCCAGCACCAAACAGTACAATGAGCAGTTCTTC. The encoded protein is CASTKQYNEQFF. The V call is TRBV13, the J call TRBJ2-1; D ambiguous. The germline V gene has CDR1 PRHDT and CDR2 FYEKMQ (reference sequence). Between the trimmed V and J ends, which lost 7 bases and 4 bases, there was a span of 8 bases. This CDR3 has 12 residues.

This chain joins TRBV4-2 and TRBJ2-1; 8 positions match TRBD2. Trimming took 7 bases from V and 0 from J; bases not matched to a gene: 5. Looked up from germline, CDR1 is LGHNA and CDR2 is YNFKEQ. This CDR3 region has 15 residues. Here the CDR3 DNA reads TGTGCCAGCAAAGAACTAGCGGCCTCCTACAATGAGCAGTTCTTC. It specifies CASKELAASYNEQFF.

This chain connects TRBV27 to TRBJ1-1; possible D gene TRBD1, 5 bases. Trimming shortened V by 2 bases and J by 1 base, and 11 bases separated the two germline ends. Germline assignment: CDR1 MNHEY and CDR2 SMNVEV (reference sequence). This CDR3 spans 15 amino acids. CDR3 residues: CASSLGAERNTEAFF. CDR3 nucleotides: TGTGCCAGCAGTTTAGGGGCCGAGAGGAACACTGAAGCTTTCTTT.

Of note for this clone: Other nucleotide sequences in the sample specify the same CDR3. The chain has TRBV5-1 and TRBJ1-2; D may be TRBD1 (6 bases). Germline V gives CDR1 SGHRS, CDR2 YFSETQ. The CDR3 sequence is 13 residues long. V lost 4 bases and J 2 bases, leaving 9 bases between the germline ends. The CDR3 sequence: CASSEQGNYGYTF. CDR3 in DNA: TGCGCCAGCAGCGAGCAGGGGAACTATGGCTACACCTTC. Full variable domain (outside the CDR3, taken from reference TRBV5-1 and TRBJ1-2): KAGVTQTPRYLIKTRGQQVTLSCSPISGHRSVSWYQQTPGQGLQFLFEYFSETQRNKGNFPGRFSGRQFSNSRSEMNVSTLELGDSALYLCASSEQGNYGYTFGSGTRLTVV.

V and J are TRBV9 and TRBJ2-1; 12 bases align to TRBD2. Germline-derived CDR1 and CDR2 are SGDLS and YYNGEE. This CDR3 contains 16 residues. The trim removed 3 bases at V and 4 bases at J, leaving 5 bases unmatched. CDR3 residues: CASSAQLAGGYNEQFF. The CDR3 coding sequence is TGTGCCAGCAGCGCCCAACTAGCGGGAGGTTACAATGAGCAGTTCTTC.

This clone showed up just a few times. J is TRBJ2-7 and V is TRBV13; D perhaps matches TRBD2 (5 bases). Germline V CDR1 and CDR2: PRHDT, FYEKMQ (reference sequence). Trimming pared 6 bases from V and 2 bases from J, leaving 8 bases between. The CDR3 extends over 12 amino acids. The CDR3 spells CASSRGTYEQYV. CDR3 DNA: TGTGCCAGCAGTAGAGGGACCTACGAGCAGTACGTC.

The V gene is TRBV6-5, the J gene TRBJ2-5, with 8 nucleotides matching TRBD1. Germline V CDR1 and CDR2: MNHEY, SVGAGI. J lost 4 bases, V lost 6 bases, and 7 bases had no gene match. The CDR3 consists of 14 residues. The CDR3 protein is CASSLLGQGETQYF. DNA for the CDR3: TGTGCCAGCAGCCTCCTTGGACAGGGAGAGACCCAGTACTTC.

The rearrangement uses TRBV28 and TRBJ1-4; 9 bases fit TRBD1. The junction had 9 bases not matched to a gene; V was cut back by 5 bases and J by 5 bases. This CDR3 region has 16 residues. The germline V gene has CDR1 MDHEN and CDR2 SYDVKM. The CDR3: CASSRTTTGGNEKLFF. The DNA of the CDR3 is TGTGCCAGCAGTCGAACAACGACAGGGGGAAATGAAAAACTGTTTTTT.

This clone occurred once. The chain has TRBV7-9 and TRBJ1-2; 7 bases fit TRBD1. CDR3 size: 15 residues. The V segment lost 5 bases and the J segment 7 bases; nucleotides outside the gene matches: 13. Germline CDR1 SEHNR, CDR2 FQNEAQ (reference sequence). CDR3 loop: CASSPAGRGGVGYTF. CDR3 nucleotide sequence: TGTGCCAGCAGCCCAGCCGGACGAGGGGGCGTTGGCTACACCTTC.

The chain uses TRBV7-9 and TRBJ2-5, with TRBD2 matching over 12 bases. Trimming removed 5 bases from V and 5 bases from J; junction bases left unmatched: 9. The CDR3 is 16 residues long. Per the germline V gene, CDR1 is SEHNR and CDR2 is FQNEAQ (reference sequence). The CDR3 nucleotides read TGTGCCAGCAGCCCAGGACTAGCGGGACGTGGGGAGACCCAGTACTTC. This translates into CASSPGLAGRGETQYF.

This rearrangement joins TRBV24-1 to TRBJ2-1, with a tentative D call TRBD2 (5 bases). Trimming took off 4 bases at V and 9 bases at J, with 12 bases between the two ends. The CDR3 runs to 13 residues. CDR1 is KGHDR and CDR2 is SFDVKD in the germline V gene. The CDR3 is CATSDYTRGEQFF. For the CDR3, the DNA is TGTGCCACCAGTGACTATACTAGAGGTGAGCAGTTCTTC.

This chain links TRBV3-1 (or the pseudogene TRBV3-2) with TRBJ1-1; 7 bases are shared with TRBD1. V lost 4 bases and J lost 3; bases outside the gene matches: 8. CDR1 LGHDT and CDR2 YNNKEL come from the germline V gene (reference sequence). The CDR3 spans 15 residues. The chain's CDR3 is CASSLSRQGYTEAFF. CDR3 DNA: TGTGCCAGCAGCCTTTCACGACAGGGATACACTGAAGCTTTCTTT.

The chain couples TRBV3-1 (or the pseudogene TRBV3-2) to TRBJ1-2; D is ambiguous. The CDR3 sequence is 13 residues long. V lost 0 bases and J lost 4, with 6 bases in between. The germline gives CDR1 LGHDT, CDR2 YNNKEL (reference sequence). CDR3 DNA: TGTGCCAGCAGCCAAGATAAGAGCTATGGCTACACCTTC. It yields the protein CASSQDKSYGYTF.

This chain links TRBV2 with TRBJ1-1; tentative D call: TRBD1 (5 bases). V was trimmed by 6 bases and J by 4 bases, leaving 12 bases between them. The germline V gene encodes CDR1 SNHLY and CDR2 FYNNEI. The CDR3 covers 13 residues. The chain's CDR3 is CASRTTQGTEAFF. CDR3 sequence (DNA): TGTGCCAGCAGAACCACCCAGGGCACTGAAGCTTTCTTT.

The sample holds a few counts of this clone. J is TRBJ1-1 and V is TRBV4-1; D ambiguous. Per the germline V gene, CDR1 is MGHRA and CDR2 is YSYEKL. The CDR3 has 12 residues. V was clipped by 0 bases and J by 7 bases, with 6 bases between them. CDR3 nucleotides: TGCGCCAGCAGCCAAGATTGGCTTGAAGCTTTCTTT. Protein sequence: CASSQDWLEAFF.

This chain connects TRBV9 to TRBJ1-2, with D uncertain. V was cut by 6 bases and J by 5 bases, with 17 bases left in between. The germline V gene has CDR1 SGDLS and CDR2 YYNGEE. The CDR3 has 14 amino acids. For the CDR3, the DNA is TGTGCCAGCAACCCGACGGGTGCTTCTTATGGCTACACCTTC. Translating it yields CASNPTGASYGYTF.

CDR3 DNA: TGTGCCAGCAGTGACCGACAGGGGTTCAATCAGCCCCAGCATTTT. Protein product: CASSDRQGFNQPQHF. This rearrangement joins TRBV6-1 to TRBJ1-5; 8 bases are a match to TRBD1. This CDR3 contains 15 residues. The V and J ends lost 3 bases and 3 bases, in that order; junction bases with no gene match: 4. Germline lookup yields CDR1 MNHNS and CDR2 SASEGT.

This chain links TRBV20-1 with TRBJ2-5; TRBD2 matches at 10 bases. V shed 3 bases and J 7 bases; nucleotides not matched to a gene: 17. This CDR3 has 17 amino acids. Germline CDR1 and CDR2: DFQATT and SNEGSKA (reference sequence). CDR3 loop: CSASPSSGRAGGRTQYF. As DNA, the CDR3 is TGCAGTGCTAGTCCCTCGAGCGGGAGGGCTGGTGGTAGGACCCAGTACTTC.

The V call is TRBV5-1, the J call TRBJ2-3; TRBD2 matches 12 bases. The CDR3 loop spans 15 amino acids. Germline-derived CDR1 and CDR2 are SGHRS and YFSETQ. V dropped 3 bases and J dropped 3; count of bases not matched to a gene: 2. CDR3: CASSSSGGATDTQYF. For the CDR3, the DNA is TGCGCCAGCAGCTCTAGCGGGGGGGCAACAGATACGCAGTATTTT.